This TCR beta chain was identified during a study of blood T cell repertoires in COVID-19. Study in general: Material from acute and convalescent COVID-19 was sourced from the United States, Italy and Spain. T cells, B-cell-depleted T cells, or PBMCs supplied cDNA or gDNA.

Original data processing: Reference gene primer amplification yielded estimated nucleated cell counts. The repertoire was sequenced with immunoSEQ multiplex PCR; TCRdb's copy has only in-frame clones and lacks some. V, J and clone size were drawn from that table, and D and trimming were deduced from the DNA. The data show 140,000 to 150,000 clones, 84% seen once. The ends lost 2 bases at V and 3 bases at J; junction bases unmatched: 3. CDR1 is MNHEY and CDR2 is SVGAGI in the germline V gene. The CDR3 is 15 amino acids. The genes are TRBV6-5 and TRBJ2-7, with TRBD2 matching 11 bases. The specimen sequenced was peripheral blood. The clonotype originates from a human donor in a cohort sampled during active COVID-19. The CDR3 loop is CASSYRTSGGYEQYF. Here the CDR3 DNA reads TGTGCCAGCAGTTACAGAACTAGCGGGGGCTACGAGCAGTACTTC.